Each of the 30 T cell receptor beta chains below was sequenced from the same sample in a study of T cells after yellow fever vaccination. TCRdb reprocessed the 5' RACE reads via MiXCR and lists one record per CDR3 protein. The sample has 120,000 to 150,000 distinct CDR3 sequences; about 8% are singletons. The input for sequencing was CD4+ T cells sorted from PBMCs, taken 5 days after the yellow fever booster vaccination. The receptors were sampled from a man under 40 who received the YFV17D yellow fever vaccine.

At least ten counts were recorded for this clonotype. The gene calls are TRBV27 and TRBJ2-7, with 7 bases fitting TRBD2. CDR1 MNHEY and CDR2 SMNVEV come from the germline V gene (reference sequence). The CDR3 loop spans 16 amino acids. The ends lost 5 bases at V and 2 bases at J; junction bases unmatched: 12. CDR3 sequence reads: CASSPPLTGGTYEQYF. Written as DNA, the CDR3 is TGTGCCAGCAGTCCGCCGCTAACGGGAGGAACCTACGAGCAGTACTTC.

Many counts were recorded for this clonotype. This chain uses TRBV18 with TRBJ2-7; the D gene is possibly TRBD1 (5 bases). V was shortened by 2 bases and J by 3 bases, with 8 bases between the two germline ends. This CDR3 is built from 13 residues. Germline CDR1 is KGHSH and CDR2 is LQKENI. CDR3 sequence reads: CASSPLQGYEQYF. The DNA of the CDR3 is TGTGCCAGCTCACCATTGCAGGGCTACGAGCAGTACTTC.

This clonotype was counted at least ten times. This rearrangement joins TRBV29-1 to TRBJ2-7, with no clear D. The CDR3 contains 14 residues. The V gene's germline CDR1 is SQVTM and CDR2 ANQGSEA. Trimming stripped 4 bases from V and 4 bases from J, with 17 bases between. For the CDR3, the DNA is TGCAGCGTTGGAATTTTGGGGTCTTCGTACGAGCAGTACTTC. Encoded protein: CSVGILGSSYEQYF.

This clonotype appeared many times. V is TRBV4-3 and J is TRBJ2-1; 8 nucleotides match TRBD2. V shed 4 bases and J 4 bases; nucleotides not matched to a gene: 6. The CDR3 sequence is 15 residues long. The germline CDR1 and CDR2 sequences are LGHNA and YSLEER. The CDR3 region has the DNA TGCGCCAGCAGCCCTACTAGCGGATTTTACAATGAGCAGTTCTTC. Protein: CASSPTSGFYNEQFF.

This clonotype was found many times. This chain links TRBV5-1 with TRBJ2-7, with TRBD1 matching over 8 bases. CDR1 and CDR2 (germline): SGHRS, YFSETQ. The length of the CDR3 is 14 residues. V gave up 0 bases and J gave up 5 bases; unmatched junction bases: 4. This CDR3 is CASSLGTGIHEQYF. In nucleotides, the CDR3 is TGCGCCAGCAGCTTGGGGACAGGGATCCACGAGCAGTACTTC.

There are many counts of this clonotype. The CDR3 loop is CASSSHGTQAKNIQYF. DNA of the CDR3: TGCGCCAGCAGCAGCCACGGGACCCAAGCCAAAAACATTCAGTACTTC. The chain links TRBV5-1 to TRBJ2-4; tentatively, D is TRBD1 or TRBD2 (5 bases each). Germline assignment: CDR1 SGHRS and CDR2 YFSETQ. V shed 4 bases and J shed 0 bases, with 14 bases lying between them. The CDR3 has 16 residues.

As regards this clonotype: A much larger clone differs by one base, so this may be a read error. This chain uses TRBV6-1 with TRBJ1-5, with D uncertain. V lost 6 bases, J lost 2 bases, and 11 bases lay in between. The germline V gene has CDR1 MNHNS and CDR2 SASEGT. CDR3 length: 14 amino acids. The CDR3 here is CASRSNLCNQPQHF. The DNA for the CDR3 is TGTGCCAGCAGAAGCAATCTGTGCAATCAGCCCCAGCATTTT.

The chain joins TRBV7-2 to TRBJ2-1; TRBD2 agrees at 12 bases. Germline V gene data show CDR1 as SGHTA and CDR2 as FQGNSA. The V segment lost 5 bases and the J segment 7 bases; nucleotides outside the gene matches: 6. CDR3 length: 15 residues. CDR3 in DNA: TGTGCCAGCAGCCCTCTAGCGGGAGGGGGGAATGAGCAGTTCTTC. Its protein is CASSPLAGGGNEQFF. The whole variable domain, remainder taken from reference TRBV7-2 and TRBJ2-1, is GAGVSQSPSNKVTEKGKDVELRCDPISGHTALYWYRQSLGQGLEFLIYFQGNSAPDKSGLPSDRFSAERTGGSVSTLTIQRTQQEDSAVYLCASSPLAGGGNEQFFGPGTRLTVL.

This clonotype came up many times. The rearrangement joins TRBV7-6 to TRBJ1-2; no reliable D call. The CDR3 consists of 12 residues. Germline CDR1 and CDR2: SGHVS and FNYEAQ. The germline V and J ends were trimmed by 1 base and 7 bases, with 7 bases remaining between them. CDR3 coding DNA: TGTGCCAGCAGCTTAGGGCGCTCTGGCTACACCTTC. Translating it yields CASSLGRSGYTF.

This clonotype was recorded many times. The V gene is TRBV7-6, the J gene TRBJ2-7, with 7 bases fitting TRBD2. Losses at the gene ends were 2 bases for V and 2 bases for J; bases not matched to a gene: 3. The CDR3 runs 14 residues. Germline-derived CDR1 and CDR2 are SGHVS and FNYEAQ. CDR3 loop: CASSLLGRAYEQYF. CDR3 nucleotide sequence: TGTGCCAGCAGCTTACTTGGGAGGGCCTACGAGCAGTACTTC.

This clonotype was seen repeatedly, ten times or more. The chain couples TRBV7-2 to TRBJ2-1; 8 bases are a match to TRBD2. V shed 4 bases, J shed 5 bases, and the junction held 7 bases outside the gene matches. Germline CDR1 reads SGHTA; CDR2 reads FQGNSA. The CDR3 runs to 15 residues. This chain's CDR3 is CASSWSGSGDNEQFF. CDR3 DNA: TGTGCCAGCAGCTGGAGCGGGAGTGGAGACAATGAGCAGTTCTTC.

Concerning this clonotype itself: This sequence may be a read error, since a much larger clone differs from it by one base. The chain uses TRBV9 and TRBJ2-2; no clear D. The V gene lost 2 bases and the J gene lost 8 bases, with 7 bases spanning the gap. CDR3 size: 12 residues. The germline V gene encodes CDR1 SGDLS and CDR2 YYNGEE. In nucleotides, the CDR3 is TGTGCCAGCAGCGTGGAGCGAGGGGAGCTGTTTTTT. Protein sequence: CASSVERGELFF.

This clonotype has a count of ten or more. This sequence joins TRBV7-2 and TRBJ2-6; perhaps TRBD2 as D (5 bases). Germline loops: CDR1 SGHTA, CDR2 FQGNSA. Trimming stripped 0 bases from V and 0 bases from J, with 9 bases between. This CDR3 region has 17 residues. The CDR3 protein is CASSLAQGGSGANVLTF. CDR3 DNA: TGTGCCAGCAGCTTAGCGCAAGGAGGCTCTGGGGCCAACGTCCTGACTTTC.

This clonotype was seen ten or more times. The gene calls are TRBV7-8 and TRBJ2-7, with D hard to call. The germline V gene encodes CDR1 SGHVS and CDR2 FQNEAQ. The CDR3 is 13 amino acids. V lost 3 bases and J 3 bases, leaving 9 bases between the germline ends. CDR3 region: CASSLRRNYEQYF. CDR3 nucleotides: TGTGCCAGCAGCTTGAGACGAAACTACGAGCAGTACTTC.

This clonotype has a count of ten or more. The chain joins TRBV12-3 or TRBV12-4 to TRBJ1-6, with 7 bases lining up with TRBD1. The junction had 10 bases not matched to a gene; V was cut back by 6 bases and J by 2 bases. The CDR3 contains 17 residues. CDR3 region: CASSPSGGRTYNSPLHF. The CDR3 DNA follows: TGTGCCAGCAGCCCCTCAGGGGGTCGAACCTATAATTCACCCCTCCACTTT.

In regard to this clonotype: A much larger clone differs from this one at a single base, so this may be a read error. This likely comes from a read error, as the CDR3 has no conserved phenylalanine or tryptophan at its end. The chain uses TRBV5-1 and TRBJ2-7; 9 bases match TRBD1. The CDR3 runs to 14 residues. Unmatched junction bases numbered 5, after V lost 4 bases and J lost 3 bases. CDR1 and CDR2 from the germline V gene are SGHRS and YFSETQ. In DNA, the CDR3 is TGCGCCAGCAGCCCCCGGGACAGGGTCTACGAGCAGTACTAC. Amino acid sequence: CASSPRDRVYEQYY.

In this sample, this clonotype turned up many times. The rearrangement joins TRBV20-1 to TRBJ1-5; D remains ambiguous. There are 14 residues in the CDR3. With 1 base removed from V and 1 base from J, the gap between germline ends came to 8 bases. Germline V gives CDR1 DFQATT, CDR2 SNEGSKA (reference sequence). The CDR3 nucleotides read TGCAGTGCTAGAGCCCCGCCCAGCAATCAGCCCCAGCATTTT. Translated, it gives CSARAPPSNQPQHF.

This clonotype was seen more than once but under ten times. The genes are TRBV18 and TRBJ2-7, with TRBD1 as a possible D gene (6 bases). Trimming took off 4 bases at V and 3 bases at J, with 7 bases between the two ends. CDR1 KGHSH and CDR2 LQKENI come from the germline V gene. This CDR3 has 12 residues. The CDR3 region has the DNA TGTGCCAGCTCACGGACAGACTACGAGCAGTACTTC. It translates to CASSRTDYEQYF.

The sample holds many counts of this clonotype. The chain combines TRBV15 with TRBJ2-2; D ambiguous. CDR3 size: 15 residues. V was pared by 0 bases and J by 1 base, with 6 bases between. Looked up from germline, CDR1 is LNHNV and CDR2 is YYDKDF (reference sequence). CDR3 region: CATSRDPVNTGELFF. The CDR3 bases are TGTGCCACCAGCAGAGATCCGGTGAACACCGGGGAGCTGTTTTTT.

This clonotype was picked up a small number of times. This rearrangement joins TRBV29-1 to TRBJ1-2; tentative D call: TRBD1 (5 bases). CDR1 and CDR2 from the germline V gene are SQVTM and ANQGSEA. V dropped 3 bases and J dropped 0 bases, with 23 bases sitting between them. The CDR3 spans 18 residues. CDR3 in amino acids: CSVDGDRGTLLANYGYTF. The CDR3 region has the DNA TGCAGCGTTGACGGGGACCGCGGAACATTATTAGCTAACTATGGCTACACCTTC.

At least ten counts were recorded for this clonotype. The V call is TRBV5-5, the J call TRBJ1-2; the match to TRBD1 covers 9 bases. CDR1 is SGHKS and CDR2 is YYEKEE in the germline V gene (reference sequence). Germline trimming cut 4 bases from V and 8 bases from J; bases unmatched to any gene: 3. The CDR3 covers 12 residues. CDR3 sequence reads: CASSRTGEGYTF. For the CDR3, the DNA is TGTGCCAGCAGCCGGACAGGGGAAGGCTACACCTTC.

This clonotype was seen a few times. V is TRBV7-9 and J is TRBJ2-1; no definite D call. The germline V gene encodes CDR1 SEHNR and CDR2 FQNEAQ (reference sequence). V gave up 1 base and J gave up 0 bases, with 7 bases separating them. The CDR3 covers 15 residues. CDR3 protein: CASSLGMSSYNEQFF. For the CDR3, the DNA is TGTGCCAGCAGCTTAGGCATGAGCTCCTACAATGAGCAGTTCTTC.

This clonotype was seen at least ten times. The CDR3 sequence is CASSLGTSRKETQYF. CDR3 bases: TGTGCCAGCAGTTTAGGGACTAGCCGAAAAGAGACCCAGTACTTC. This chain joins TRBV12-3 or TRBV12-4 and TRBJ2-5, with 8 bases fitting TRBD2. With V trimmed by 1 base and J by 3 bases, 4 bases remained unmatched. CDR3 length: 15 residues.

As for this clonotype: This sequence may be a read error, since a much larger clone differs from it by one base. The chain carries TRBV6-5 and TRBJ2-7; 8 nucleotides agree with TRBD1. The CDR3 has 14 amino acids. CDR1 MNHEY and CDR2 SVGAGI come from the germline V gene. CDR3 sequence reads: CASRYSQGAHEQYF. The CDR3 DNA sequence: TGTGCCAGCAGATACTCCCAGGGGGCTCACGAGCAGTACTTC.

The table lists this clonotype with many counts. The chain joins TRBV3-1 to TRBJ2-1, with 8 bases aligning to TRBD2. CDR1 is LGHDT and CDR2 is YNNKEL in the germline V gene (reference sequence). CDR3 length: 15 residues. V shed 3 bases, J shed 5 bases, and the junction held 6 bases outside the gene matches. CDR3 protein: CASSQWSGSNNEQFF. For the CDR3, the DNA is TGTGCCAGCAGCCAGTGGAGCGGGAGCAACAATGAGCAGTTCTTC.

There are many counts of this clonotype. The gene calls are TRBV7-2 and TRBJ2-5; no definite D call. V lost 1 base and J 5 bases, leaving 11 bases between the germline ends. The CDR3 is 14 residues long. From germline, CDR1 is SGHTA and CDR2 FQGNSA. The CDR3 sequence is CASSLGPFGETQYF. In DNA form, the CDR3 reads TGTGCCAGCAGCTTAGGACCCTTTGGGGAGACCCAGTACTTC.

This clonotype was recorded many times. The CDR3 nucleotides are TGCAGCGTTGAGGACAGGGGAAAAAATGAAAAACTGTTTTTT. Its protein is CSVEDRGKNEKLFF. This chain links TRBV29-1 with TRBJ1-4; TRBD1 matches 9 bases. V was clipped by 3 bases and J by 5 bases; unmatched bases: 4. The germline CDR1 and CDR2 sequences are SQVTM and ANQGSEA. The CDR3 spans 14 residues.

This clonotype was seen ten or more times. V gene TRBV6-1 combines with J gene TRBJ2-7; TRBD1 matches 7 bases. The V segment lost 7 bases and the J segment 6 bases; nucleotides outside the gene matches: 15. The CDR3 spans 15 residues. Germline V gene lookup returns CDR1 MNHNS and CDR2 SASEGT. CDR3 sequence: CASNSIWTGRSEQYF. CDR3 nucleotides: TGTGCCAGCAACTCGATTTGGACAGGTCGTTCCGAGCAGTACTTC.

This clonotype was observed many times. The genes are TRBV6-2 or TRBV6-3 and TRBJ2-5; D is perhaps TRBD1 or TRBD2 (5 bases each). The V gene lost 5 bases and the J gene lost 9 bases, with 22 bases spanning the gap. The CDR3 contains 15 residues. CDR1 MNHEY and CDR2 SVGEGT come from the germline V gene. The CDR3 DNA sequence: TGTGCCAGCAGTCAGACCCGGGGCCTGCTGGGGTCCCAGTACTTC. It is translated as CASSQTRGLLGSQYF.

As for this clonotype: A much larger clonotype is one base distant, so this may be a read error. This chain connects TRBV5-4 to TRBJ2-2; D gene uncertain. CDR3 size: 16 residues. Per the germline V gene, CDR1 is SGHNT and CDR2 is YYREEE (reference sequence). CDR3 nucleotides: TGCGCCAACAGCGTTCAAGGACCGACGAACACCGGGGAGCTGTTTTTT. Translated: CANSVQGPTNTGELFF.